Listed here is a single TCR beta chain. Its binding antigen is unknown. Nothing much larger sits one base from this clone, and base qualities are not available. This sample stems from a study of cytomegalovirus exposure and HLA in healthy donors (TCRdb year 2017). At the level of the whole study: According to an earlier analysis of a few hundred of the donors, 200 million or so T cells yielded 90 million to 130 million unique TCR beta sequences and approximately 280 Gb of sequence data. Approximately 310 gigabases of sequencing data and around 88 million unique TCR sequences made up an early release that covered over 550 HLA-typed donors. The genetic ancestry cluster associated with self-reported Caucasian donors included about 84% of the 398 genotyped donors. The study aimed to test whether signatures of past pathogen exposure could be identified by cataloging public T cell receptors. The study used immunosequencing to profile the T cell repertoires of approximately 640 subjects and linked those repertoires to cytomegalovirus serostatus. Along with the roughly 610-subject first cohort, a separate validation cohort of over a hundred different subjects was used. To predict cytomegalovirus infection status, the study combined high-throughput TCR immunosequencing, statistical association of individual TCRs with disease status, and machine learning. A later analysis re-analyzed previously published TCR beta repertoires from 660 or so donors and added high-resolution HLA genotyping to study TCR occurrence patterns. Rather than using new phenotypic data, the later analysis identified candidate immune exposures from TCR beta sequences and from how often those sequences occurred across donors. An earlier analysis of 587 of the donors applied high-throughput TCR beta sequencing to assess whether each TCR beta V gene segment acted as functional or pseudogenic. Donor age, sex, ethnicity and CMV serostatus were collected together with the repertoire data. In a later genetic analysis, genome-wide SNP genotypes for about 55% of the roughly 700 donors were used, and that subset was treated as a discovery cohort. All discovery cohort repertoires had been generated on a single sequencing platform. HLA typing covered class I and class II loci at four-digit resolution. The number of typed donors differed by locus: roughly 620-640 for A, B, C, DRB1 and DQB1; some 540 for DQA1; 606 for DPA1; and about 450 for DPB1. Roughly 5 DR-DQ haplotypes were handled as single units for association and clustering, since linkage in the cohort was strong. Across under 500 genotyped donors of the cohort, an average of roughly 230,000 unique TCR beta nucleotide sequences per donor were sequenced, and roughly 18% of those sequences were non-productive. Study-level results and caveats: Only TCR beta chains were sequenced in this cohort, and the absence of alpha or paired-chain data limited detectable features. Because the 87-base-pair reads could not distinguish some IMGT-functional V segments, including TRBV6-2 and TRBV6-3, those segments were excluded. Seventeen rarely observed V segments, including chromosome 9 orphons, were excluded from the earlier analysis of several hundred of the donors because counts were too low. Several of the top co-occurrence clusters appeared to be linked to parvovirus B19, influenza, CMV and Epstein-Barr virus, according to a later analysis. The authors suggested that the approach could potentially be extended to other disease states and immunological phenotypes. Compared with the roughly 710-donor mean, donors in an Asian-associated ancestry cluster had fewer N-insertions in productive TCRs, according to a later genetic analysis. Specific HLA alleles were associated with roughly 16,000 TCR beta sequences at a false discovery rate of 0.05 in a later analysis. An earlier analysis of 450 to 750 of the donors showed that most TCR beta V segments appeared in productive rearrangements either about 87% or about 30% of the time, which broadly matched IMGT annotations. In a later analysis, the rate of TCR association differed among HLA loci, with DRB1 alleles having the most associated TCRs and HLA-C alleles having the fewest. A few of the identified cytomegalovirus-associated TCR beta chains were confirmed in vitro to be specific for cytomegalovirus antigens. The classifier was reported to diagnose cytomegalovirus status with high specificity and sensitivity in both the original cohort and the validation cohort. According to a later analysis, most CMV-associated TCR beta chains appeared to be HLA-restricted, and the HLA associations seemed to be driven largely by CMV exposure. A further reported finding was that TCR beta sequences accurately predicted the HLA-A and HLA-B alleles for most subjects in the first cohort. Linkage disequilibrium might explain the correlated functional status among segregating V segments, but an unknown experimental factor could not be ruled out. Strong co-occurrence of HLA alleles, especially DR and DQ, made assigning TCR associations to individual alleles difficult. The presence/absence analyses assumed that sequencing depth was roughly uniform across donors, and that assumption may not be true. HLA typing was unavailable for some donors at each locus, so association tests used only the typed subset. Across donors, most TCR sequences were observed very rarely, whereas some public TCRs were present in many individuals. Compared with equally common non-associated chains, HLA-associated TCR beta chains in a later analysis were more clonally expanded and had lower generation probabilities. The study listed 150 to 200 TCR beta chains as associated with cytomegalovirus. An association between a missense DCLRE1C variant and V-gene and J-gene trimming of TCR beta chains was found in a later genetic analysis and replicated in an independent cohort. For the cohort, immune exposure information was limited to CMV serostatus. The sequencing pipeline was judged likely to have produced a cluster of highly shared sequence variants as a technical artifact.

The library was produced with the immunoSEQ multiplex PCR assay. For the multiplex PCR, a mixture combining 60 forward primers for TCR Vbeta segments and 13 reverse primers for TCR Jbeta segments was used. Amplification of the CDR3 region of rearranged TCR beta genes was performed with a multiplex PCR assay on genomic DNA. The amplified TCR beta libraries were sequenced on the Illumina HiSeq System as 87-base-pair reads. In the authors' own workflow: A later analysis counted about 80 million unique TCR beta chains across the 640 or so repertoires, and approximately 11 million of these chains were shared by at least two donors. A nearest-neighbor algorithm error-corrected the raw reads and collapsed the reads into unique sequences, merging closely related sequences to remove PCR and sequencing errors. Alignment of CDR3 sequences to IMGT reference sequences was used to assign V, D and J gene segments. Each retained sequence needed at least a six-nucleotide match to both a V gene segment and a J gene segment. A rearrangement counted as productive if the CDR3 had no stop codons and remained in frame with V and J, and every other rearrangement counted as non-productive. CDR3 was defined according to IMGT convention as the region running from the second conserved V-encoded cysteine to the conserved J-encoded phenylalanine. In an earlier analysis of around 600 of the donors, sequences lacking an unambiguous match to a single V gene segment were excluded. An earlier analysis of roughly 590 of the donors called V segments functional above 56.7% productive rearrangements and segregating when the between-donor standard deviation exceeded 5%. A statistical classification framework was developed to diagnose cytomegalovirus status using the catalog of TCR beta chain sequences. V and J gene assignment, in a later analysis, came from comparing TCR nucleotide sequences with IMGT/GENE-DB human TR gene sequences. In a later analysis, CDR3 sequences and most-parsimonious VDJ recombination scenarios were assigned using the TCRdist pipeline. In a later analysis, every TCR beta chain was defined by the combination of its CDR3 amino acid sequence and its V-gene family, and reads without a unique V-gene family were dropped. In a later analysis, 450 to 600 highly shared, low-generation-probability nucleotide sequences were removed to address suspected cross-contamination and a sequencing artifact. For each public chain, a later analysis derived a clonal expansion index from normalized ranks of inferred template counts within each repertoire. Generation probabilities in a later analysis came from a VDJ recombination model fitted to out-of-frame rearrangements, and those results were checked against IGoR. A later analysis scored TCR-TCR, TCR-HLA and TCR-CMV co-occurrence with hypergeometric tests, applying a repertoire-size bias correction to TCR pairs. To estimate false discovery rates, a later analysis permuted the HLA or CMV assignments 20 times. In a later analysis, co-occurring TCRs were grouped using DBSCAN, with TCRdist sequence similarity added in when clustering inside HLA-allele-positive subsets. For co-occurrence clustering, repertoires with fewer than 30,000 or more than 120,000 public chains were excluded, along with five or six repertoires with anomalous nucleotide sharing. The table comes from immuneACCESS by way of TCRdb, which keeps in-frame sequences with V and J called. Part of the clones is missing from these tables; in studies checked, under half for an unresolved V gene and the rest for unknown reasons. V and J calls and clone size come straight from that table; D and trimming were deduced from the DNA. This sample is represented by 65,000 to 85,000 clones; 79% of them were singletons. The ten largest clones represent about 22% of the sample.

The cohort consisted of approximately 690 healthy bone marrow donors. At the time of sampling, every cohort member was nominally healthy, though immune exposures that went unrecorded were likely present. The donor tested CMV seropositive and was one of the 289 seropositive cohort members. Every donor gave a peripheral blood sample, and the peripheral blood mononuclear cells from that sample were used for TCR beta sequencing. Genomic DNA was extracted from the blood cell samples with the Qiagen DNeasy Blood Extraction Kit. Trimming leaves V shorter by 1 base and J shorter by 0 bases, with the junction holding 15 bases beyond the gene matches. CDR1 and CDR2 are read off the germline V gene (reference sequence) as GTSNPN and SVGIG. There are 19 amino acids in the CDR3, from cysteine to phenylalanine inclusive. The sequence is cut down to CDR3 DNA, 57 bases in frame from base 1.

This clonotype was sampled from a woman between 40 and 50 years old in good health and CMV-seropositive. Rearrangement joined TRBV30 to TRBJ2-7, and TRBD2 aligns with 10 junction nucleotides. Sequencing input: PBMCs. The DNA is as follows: TGTGCCTGGAGTGGAAGCCGGCTAGCGGGGGTCCGCGCCTCCTACGAGCAGTACTTC. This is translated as CAWSGSRLAGVRASYEQYF. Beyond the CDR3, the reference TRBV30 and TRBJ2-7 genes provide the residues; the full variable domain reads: SQTIHQWPATLVQPVGSPLSLECTVEGTSNPNLYWYRQAAGRGLQLLFYSVGIGQISSEVPQNLSASRPQDRQFILSSKKLLLSDSGFYLCAWSGSRLAGVRASYEQYFGPGTRLTVT.